This T cell receptor beta chain was documented in a study of memory CD4+ T cells and cytomegalovirus serostatus. This clone has only one observation. Its antigen is still unknown. Methods used by the authors: Out-of-frame sequences were removed, leaving about 2.2 million distinct TCRbeta sequences. Libraries were prepared by immunoSEQ multiplex PCR; TCRdb keeps only in-frame clonotypes and omits some of them. The V and J calls and clone size were taken over from that table, and D and trimming were inferred from the DNA. This sample carries about 60,000 clones, around 79% of them seen once, and the ten largest clones take approximately 0.8%. Single viable CD3+CD4+CD8-CD45RO+ cells were sorted as the memory CD4+ T cells. Donors' CMV status reflects serum IgG against pp150, pp28, p38, p52. Findings and caveats of the study: CMV serostatus prediction reached median AUC 0.95, or 0.91 with US-trained model.

Trimming left V 2 bases short and J 3 bases short, with 12 bases between. The CDR3 totals 15 residues. Germline loops: CDR1 SGHRS, CDR2 YFSETQ. The source of this sequence is an adult in good health and CMV-seronegative. This sequence joins TRBV5-1 and TRBJ1-5; D not certain. The sample taken for sequencing was memory CD4+ T cells from blood. CDR3 nucleotide sequence: TGCGCCAGCAGCTTTTCACCCGGGGACAATCAGCCCCAGCATTTT. Translation: CASSFSPGDNQPQHF.